One T cell receptor beta chain is described in this entry. The data are from a study of CD8 T cells in Susac syndrome. When the RNA was reverse transcribed, random hexamers were used with an input of roughly 0.5 to 1 ug. TCRdb reprocessed the immunoSEQ multiplex PCR reads with MiXCR, giving one entry per CDR3 protein. The sample lists fewer than 250,000 distinct CDR3 sequences; approximately 93% were seen once. The CDR3 extends over 15 amino acids. Germline trimming cut 5 bases from V and 1 base from J; bases unmatched to any gene: 8. Germline V CDR1 and CDR2: SGHTA, FQGNSA. The V call is TRBV7-2, the J call TRBJ2-7; TRBD1 aligns across 7 bases. The sequence derives from a human donor in good health. Sequencing was carried out using CD4+ T cells from PBMCs. The CDR3 DNA reads as TGTGCCAGCAGCAAGTCCGGGACAGTATCCTACGAGCAGTACTTC. It codes for CASSKSGTVSYEQYF.